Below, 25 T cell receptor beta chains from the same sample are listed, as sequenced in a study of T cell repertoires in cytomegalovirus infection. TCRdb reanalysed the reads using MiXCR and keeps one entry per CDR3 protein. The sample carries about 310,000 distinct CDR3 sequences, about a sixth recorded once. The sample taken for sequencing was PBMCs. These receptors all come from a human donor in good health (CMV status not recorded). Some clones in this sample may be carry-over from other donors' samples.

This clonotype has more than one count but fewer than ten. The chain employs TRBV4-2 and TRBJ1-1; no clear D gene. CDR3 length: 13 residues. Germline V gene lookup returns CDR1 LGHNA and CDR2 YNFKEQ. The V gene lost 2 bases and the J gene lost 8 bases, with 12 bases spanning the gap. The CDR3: CASSQPTEDEAFF. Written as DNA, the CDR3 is TGTGCCAGCAGCCAACCCACGGAAGACGAAGCTTTCTTT.

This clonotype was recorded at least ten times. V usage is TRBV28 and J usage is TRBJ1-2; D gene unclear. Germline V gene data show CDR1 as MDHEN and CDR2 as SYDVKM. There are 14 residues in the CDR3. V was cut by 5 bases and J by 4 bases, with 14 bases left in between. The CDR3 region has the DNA TGTGCCAGCAGTGGACCGGATACTGGCTATGGCTACACCTTC. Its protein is CASSGPDTGYGYTF.

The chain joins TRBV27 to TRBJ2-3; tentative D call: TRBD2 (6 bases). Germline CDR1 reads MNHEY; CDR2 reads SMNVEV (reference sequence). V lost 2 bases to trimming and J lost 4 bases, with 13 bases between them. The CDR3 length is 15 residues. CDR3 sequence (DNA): TGTGCCAGCAGTTTAAGGGGCGGGGTCCCAGATACGCAGTATTTT. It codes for CASSLRGGVPDTQYF.

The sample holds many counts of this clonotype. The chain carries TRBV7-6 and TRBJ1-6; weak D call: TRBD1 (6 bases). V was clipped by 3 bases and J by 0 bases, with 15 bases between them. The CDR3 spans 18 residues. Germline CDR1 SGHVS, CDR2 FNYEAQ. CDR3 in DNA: TGTGCCAGCAGCTTTCGGGACACAGGGAGCTCCTATAATTCACCCCTCCACTTT. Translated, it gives CASSFRDTGSSYNSPLHF.

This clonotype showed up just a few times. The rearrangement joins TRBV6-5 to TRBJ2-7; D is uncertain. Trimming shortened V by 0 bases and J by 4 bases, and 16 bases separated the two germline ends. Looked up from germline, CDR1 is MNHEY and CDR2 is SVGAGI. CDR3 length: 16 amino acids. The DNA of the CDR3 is TGTGCCAGCAGTTACTCCATTTTTCCACCTGTTTACGAGCAGTACTTC. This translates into CASSYSIFPPVYEQYF.

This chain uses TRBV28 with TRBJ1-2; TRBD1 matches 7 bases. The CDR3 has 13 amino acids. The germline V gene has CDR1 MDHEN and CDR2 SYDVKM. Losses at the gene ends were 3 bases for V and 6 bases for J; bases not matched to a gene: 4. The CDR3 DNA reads TGTGCCAGCAGTTTGAACAGGGGAGATGGCTACACCTTC. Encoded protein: CASSLNRGDGYTF.

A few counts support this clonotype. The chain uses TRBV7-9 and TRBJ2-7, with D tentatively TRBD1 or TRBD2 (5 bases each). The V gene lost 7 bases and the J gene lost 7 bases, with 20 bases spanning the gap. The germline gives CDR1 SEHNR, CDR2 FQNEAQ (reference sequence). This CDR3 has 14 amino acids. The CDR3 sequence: CASTPPVRGEEQYF. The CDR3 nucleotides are TGTGCCAGCACCCCACCAGTTAGAGGGGAGGAGCAGTACTTC.

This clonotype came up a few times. DNA for the CDR3: TGTGCCAGCTCTTCTACAGAGTTCAATCAGCCCCAGCATTTT. Amino acids: CASSSTEFNQPQHF. V is TRBV18 and J is TRBJ1-5; no firm D call. This CDR3 has 14 residues. Trimming pared 6 bases from V and 3 bases from J, leaving 12 bases between. Germline-derived CDR1 and CDR2 are KGHSH and LQKENI.

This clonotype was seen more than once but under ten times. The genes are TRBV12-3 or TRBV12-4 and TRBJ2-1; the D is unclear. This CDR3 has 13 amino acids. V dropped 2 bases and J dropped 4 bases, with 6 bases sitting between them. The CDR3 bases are TGTGCCAGCAGTTTAACCAAGTACAATGAGCAGTTCTTC. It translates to CASSLTKYNEQFF.

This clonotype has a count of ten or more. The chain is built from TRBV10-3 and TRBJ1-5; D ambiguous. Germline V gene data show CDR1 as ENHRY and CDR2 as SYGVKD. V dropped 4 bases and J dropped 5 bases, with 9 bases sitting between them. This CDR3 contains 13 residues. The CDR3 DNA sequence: TGTGCCATCAGTGTGCAGGCAGATCAGCCCCAGCATTTT. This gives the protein CAISVQADQPQHF.

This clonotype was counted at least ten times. The CDR3 coding sequence is TGTGCCAGCAACCTAATACAGGGGGCGGACACTGAAGCTTTCTTT. It translates to CASNLIQGADTEAFF. The chain links TRBV6-1 to TRBJ1-1, with 9 bases matching TRBD1. The CDR3 is 15 residues long. The germline V gene encodes CDR1 MNHNS and CDR2 SASEGT. V shed 7 bases, J shed 3 bases, and the junction held 9 bases outside the gene matches.

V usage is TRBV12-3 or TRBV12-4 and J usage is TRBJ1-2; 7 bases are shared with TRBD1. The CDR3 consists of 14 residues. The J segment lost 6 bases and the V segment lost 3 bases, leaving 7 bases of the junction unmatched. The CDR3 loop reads CASSLTGWFNGYTF. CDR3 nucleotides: TGTGCCAGCAGTTTGACAGGGTGGTTTAATGGCTACACCTTC.

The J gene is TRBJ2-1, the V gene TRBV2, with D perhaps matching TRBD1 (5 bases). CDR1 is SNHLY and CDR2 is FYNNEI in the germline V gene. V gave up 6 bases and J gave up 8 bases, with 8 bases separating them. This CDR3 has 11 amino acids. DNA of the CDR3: TGTGCCAGCAGGGGGCTAGATGAGCAGTTCTTC. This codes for CASRGLDEQFF.

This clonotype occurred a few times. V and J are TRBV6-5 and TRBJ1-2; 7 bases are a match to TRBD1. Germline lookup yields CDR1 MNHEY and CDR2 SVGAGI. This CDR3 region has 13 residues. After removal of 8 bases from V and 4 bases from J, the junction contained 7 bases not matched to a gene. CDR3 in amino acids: CASFRGDLYGYTF. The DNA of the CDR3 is TGTGCCAGCTTCAGGGGGGATCTCTATGGCTACACCTTC.

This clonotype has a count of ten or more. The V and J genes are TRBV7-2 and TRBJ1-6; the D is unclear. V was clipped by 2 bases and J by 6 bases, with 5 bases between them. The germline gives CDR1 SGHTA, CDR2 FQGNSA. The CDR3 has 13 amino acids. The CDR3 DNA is TGTGCCAGCAGCTTAAGATCTAATTCACCCCTCCACTTT. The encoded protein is CASSLRSNSPLHF.

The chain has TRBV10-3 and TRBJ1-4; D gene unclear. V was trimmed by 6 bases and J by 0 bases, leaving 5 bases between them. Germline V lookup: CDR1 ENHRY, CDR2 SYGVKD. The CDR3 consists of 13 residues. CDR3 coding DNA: TGTGCCATCAGGGATACAACTAATGAAAAACTGTTTTTT. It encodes CAIRDTTNEKLFF.

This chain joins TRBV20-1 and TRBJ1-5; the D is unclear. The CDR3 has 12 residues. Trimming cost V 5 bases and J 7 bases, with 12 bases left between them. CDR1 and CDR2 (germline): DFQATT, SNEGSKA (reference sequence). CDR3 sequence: CSALGRAQPQHF. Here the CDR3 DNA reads TGCAGTGCTCTCGGGCGTGCCCAGCCCCAGCATTTT.

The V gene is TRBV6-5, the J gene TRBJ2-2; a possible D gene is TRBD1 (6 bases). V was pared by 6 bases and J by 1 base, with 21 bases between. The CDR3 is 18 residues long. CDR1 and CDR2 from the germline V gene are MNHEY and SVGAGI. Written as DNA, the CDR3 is TGTGCCAGCAGAGAGGACAGTCCGACGCTCGGGAACACCGGGGAGCTGTTTTTT. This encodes CASREDSPTLGNTGELFF.

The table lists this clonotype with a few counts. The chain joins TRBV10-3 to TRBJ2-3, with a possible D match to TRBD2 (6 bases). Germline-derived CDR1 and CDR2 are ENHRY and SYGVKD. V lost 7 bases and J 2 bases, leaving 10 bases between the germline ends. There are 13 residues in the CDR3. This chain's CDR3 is CAITEGFTDTQYF. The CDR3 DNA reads TGTGCCATCACGGAGGGTTTCACAGATACGCAGTATTTT.

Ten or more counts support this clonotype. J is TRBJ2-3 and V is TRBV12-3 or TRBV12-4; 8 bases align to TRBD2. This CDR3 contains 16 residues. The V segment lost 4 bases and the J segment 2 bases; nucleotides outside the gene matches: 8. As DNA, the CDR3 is TGTGCCAGCAGTTCAGAGCGGGAGTCACCCACAGATACGCAGTATTTT. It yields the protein CASSSERESPTDTQYF.

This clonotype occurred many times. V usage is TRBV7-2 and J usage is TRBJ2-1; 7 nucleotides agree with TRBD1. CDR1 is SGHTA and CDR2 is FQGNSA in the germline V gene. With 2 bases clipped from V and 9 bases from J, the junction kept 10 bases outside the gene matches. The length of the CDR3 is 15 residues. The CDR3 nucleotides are TGTGCCAGCAGCTTATGGCCCCGGACAGGTGGTGAGCAGTTCTTC. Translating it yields CASSLWPRTGGEQFF.

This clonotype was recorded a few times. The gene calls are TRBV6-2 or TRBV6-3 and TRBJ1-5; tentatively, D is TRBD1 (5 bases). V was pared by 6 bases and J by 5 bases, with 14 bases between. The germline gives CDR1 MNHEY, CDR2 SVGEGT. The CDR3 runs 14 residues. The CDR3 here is CASSVGAGYQPQHF. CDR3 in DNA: TGTGCCAGCAGCGTAGGGGCGGGATATCAGCCCCAGCATTTT.

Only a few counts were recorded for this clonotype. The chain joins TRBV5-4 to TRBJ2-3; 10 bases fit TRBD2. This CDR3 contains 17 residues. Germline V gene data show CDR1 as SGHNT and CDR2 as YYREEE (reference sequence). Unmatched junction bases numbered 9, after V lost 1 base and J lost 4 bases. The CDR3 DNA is TGTGCCAGCAGCTTGAGAGGAGCGGGGGGGACCGCAGATACGCAGTATTTT. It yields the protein CASSLRGAGGTADTQYF.

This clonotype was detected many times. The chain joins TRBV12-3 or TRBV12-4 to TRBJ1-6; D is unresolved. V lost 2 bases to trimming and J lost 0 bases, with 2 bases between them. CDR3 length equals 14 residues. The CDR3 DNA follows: TGTGCCAGCAGTTTATCCTCCTATAATTCACCCCTCCACTTT. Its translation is CASSLSSYNSPLHF.

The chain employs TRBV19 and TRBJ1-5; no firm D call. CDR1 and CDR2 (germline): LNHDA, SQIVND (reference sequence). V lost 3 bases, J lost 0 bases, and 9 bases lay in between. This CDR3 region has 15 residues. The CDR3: CASSMRLNSNQPQHF. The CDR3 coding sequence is TGTGCCAGTAGTATGCGTCTAAATAGCAATCAGCCCCAGCATTTT.